This T cell receptor beta chain was sequenced for a study of human versus mouse CDR3 diversity and MHC coevolution. TCRdb keeps only in-frame clones here, not all; method: immunoSEQ multiplex PCR. The table records fewer than 100,000 clones, around 93% of them present only once. A word on this clone: Its antigen remains unidentified.

The CDR3 is 20 residues long. Deletions cut 1 base from V and 2 bases from J, with 21 bases between. Per the germline V gene, CDR1 is LGHNT and CDR2 is FRNRAP. Study results and caveats: iCHAO1 estimated the human TCR beta repertoire at about 1.6 million clonotypes.

Sequenced input: naive CD4+ T cells from blood. Specified subset: CD45RO-negative CD62L-positive naive CD4 T cells. V and J are TRBV12-5 and TRBJ1-6; possible D gene TRBD1, 5 bases. This TCR came from a person aged 30 to 70 in good health. The CDR3 is CASGLARGRGLTPYNSPLHF. DNA for the CDR3: TGTGCTAGTGGTTTGGCCCGAGGCCGGGGACTTACCCCCTATAATTCACCCCTCCACTTT. Complete variable domain (other parts from reference TRBV12-5 and TRBJ1-6): DARVTQTPRHKVTEMGQEVTMRCQPILGHNTVFWYRQTMMQGLELLAYFRNRAPLDDSGMPKDRFSAEMPDATLATLKIQPSEPRDSAVYFCASGLARGRGLTPYNSPLHFGNGTRLTVT.